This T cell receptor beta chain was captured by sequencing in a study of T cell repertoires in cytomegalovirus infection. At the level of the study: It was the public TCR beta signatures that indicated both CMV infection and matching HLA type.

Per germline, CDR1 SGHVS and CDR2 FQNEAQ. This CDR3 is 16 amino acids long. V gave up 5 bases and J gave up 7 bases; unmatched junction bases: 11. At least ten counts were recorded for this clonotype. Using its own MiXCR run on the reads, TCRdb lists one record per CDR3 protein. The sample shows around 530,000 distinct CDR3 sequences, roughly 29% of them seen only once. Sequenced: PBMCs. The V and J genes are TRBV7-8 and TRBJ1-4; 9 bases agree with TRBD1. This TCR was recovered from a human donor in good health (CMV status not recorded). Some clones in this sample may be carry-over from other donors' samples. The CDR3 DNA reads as TGTGCCAGCAGCCCTAGAATGGGGACAGGGAGTGAAAAACTGTTTTTT. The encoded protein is CASSPRMGTGSEKLFF. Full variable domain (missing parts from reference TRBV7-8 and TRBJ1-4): GAGVSQSPRYKVAKRGQDVALRCDPISGHVSLFWYQQALGQGPEFLTYFQNEAQLDKSGLPSDRFFAERPEGSVSTLKIQRTQQEDSAVYLCASSPRMGTGSEKLFFGSGTQLSVL.